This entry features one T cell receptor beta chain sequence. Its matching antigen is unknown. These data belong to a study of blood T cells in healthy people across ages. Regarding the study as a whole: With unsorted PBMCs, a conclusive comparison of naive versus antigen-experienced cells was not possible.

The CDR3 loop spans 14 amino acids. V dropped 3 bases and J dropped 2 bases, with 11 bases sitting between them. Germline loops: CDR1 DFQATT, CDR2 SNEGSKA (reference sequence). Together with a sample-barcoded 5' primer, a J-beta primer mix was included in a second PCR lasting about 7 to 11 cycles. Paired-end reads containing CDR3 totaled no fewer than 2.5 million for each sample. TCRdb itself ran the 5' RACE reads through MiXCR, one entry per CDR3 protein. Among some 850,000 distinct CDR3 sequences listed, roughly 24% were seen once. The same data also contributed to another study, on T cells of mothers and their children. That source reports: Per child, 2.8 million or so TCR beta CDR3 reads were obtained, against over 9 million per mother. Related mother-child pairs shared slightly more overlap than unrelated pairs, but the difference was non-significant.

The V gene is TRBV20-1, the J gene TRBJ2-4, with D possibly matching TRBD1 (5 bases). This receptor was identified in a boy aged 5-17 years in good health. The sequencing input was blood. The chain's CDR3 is CSARATGSKNIQYF. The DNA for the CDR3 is TGCAGTGCTAGGGCCACAGGTTCCAAAAACATTCAGTACTTC.